This T cell receptor (beta chain) was documented in a study of Graves' ophthalmopathy and Graves' hyperthyroidism. Study observations and caveats: Using a 13-signature model, the authors split ophthalmopathy from stable hyperthyroidism, with 85% to 90% sensitivity and roughly 80% specificity. Detected in blood as well were most expanded thyroid clonotypes with frequency above 0.001. Progression of ophthalmopathy was predicted by the model with more than 70% sensitivity and around 72% specificity.

This clonotype came up a few times. Antigen specificity is unknown. RNA transcripts provided the template for amplifying TCR beta CDR3 regions. Second-round multiplex PCR came after a first-round RT-PCR that employed HTBI primers. TCRdb reprocessed the multiplex PCR reads with MiXCR, giving one entry per CDR3 protein. The sample includes 500,000 to 700,000 distinct CDR3 sequences, roughly 39% of them seen just once. V was shortened by 6 bases and J by 3 bases, with 12 bases between the two germline ends. Germline lookup yields CDR1 MDHEN and CDR2 SYDVKM. The CDR3 runs to 14 residues. Clinical symptoms, serum thyroxine, TRAb, thyroid ultrasound and orbital computed tomography were relied on for diagnosis.

The sequence was obtained from an adult man with Graves' hyperthyroidism. Specimen: peripheral blood or thyroid tissue (not recorded which). V gene TRBV28 combines with J gene TRBJ1-5; no definite D call. The CDR3 sequence is CASRDGGINQPQHF. The CDR3, as DNA: TGTGCCAGCAGGGATGGCGGAATCAATCAGCCCCAGCATTTT.